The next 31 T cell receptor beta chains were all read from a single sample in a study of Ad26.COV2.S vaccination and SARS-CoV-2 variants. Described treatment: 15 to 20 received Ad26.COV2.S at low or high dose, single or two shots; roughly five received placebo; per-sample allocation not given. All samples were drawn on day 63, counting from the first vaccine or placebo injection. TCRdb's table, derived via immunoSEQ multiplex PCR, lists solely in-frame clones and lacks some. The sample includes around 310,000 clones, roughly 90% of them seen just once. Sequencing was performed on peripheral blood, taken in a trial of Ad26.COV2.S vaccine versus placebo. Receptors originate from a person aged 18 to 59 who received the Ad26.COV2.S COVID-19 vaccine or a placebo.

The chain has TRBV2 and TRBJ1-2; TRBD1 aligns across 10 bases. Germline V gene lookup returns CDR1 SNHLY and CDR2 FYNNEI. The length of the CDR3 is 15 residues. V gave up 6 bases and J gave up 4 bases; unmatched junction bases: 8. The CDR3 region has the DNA TGTGCCAGCAGCGAGGACAGGGGGAGGGCCTATGGCTACACCTTC. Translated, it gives CASSEDRGRAYGYTF.

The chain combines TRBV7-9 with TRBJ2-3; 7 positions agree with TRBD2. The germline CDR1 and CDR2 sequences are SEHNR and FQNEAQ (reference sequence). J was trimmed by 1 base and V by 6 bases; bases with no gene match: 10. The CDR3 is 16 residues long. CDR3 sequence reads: CASSEAGRQGTDTQYF. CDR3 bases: TGTGCCAGCAGTGAAGCCGGGAGGCAGGGCACAGATACGCAGTATTTT.

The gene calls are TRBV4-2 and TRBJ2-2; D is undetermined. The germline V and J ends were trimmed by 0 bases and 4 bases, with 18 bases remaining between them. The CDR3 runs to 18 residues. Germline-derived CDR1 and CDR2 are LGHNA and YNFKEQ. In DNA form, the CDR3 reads TGTGCCAGCAGCCAAGAATATCGCTTAGGCCCATCCACCGGGGAGCTGTTTTTT. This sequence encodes CASSQEYRLGPSTGELFF.

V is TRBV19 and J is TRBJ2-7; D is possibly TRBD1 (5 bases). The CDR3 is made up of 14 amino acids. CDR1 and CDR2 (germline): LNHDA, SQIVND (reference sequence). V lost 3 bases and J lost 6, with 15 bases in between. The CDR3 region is CASSIGMDIFEQYF. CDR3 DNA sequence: TGTGCCAGTAGTATTGGGATGGACATTTTCGAGCAGTACTTC.

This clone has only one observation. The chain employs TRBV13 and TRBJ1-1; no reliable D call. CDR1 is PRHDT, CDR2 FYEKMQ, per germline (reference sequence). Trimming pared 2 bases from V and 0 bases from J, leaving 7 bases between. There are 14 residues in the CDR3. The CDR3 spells CASSLRQLNTEAFF. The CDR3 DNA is TGTGCCAGCAGCTTAAGGCAACTGAACACTGAAGCTTTCTTT. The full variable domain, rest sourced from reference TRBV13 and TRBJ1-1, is AAGVIQSPRHLIKEKRETATLKCYPIPRHDTVYWYQQGPGQDPQFLISFYEKMQSDKGSIPDRFSAQQFSDYHSELNMSSLELGDSALYFCASSLRQLNTEAFFGQGTRLTVV.

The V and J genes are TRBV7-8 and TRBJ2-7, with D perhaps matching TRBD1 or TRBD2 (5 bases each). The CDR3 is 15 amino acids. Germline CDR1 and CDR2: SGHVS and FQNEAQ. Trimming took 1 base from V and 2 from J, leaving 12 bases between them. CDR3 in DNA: TGTGCCAGCAGCTTAGGAAGATGGGACCCCTACGAGCAGTACTTC. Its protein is CASSLGRWDPYEQYF.

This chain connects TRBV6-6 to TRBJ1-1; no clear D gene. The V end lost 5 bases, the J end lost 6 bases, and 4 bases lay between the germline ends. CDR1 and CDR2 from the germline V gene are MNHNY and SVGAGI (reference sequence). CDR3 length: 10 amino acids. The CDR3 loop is CASSRAEAFF. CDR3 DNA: TGTGCCAGCAGTAGGGCTGAAGCTTTCTTT.

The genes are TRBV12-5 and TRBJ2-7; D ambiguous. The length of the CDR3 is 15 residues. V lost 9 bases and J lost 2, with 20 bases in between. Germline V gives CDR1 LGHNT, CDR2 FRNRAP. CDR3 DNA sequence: TGTGCTAGGCGGTGTACGACACATGACCCCTACGAGCAGTACTTC. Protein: CARRCTTHDPYEQYF.

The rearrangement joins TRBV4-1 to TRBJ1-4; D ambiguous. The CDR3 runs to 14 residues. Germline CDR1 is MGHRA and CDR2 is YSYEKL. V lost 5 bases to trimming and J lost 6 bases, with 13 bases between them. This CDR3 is CASSRTLGDEKLFF. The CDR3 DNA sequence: TGCGCCAGCAGCAGGACCTTGGGAGATGAAAAACTGTTTTTT.

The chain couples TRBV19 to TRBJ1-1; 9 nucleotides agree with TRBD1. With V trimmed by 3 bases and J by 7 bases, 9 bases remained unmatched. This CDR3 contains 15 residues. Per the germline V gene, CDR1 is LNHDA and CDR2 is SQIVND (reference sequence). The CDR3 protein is CASSIRDRAWNEAFF. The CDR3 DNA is TGTGCCAGTAGTATCCGGGACAGGGCTTGGAATGAAGCTTTCTTT.

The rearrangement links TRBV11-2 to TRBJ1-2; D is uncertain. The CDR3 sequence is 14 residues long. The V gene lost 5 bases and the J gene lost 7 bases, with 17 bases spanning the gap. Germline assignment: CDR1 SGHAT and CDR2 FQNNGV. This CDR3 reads CASSPVIDFVGYTF. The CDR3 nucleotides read TGTGCCAGCAGCCCAGTTATAGATTTTGTTGGCTACACCTTC. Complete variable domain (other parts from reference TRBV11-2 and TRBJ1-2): EAGVAQSPRYKIIEKRQSVAFWCNPISGHATLYWYQQILGQGPKLLIQFQNNGVVDDSQLPKDRFSAERLKGVDSTLKIQPAKLEDSAVYLCASSPVIDFVGYTFGSGTRLTVV.

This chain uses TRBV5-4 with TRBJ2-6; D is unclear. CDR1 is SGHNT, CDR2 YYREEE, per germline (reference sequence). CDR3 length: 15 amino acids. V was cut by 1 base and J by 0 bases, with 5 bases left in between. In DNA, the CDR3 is TGTGCCAGCAGCTTGTCTATCTCTGGGGCCAACGTCCTGACTTTC. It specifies CASSLSISGANVLTF. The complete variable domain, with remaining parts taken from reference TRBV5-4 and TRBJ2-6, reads ETGVTQSPTHLIKTRGQQVTLRCSSQSGHNTVSWYQQALGQGPQFIFQYYREEENGRGNFPPRFSGLQFPNYSSELNVNALELDDSALYLCASSLSISGANVLTFGAGSRLTVL.

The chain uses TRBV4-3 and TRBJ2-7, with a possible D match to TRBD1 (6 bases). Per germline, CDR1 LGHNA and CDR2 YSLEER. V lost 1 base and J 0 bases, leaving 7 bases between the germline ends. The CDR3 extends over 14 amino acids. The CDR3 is CASSQADSSYEQYF. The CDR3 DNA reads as TGCGCCAGCAGCCAAGCGGACAGCTCCTACGAGCAGTACTTC.

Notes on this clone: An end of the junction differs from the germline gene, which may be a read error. The DNA for the CDR3 is TGTGCCAGCAGCTTAGGCCCCGGCGCTGGAGGCAGGAGCACCTTACTCTTC. Translated, it gives CASSLGPGAGGRSTLLF. The chain combines TRBV7-3 with TRBJ1-2, with no clear D. The CDR3 length is 17 residues. From germline, CDR1 is SGHTA and CDR2 FQGTGA.

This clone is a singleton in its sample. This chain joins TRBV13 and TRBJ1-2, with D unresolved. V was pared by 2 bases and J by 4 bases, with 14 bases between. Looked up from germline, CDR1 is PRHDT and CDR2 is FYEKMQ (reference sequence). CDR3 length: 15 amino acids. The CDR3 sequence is CASSLSRGFGYGYTF. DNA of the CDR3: TGTGCCAGCAGCTTATCGCGGGGATTCGGCTATGGCTACACCTTC. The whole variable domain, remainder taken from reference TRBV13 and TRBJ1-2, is AAGVIQSPRHLIKEKRETATLKCYPIPRHDTVYWYQQGPGQDPQFLISFYEKMQSDKGSIPDRFSAQQFSDYHSELNMSSLELGDSALYFCASSLSRGFGYGYTFGSGTRLTVV.

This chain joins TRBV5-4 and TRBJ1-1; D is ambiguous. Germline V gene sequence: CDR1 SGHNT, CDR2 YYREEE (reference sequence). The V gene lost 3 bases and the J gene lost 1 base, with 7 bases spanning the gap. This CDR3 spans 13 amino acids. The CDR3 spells CASSYPPNTEAFF. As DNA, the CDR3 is TGTGCCAGCAGCTATCCACCGAACACTGAAGCTTTCTTT. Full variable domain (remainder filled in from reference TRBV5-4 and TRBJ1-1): ETGVTQSPTHLIKTRGQQVTLRCSSQSGHNTVSWYQQALGQGPQFIFQYYREEENGRGNFPPRFSGLQFPNYSSELNVNALELDDSALYLCASSYPPNTEAFFGQGTRLTVV.

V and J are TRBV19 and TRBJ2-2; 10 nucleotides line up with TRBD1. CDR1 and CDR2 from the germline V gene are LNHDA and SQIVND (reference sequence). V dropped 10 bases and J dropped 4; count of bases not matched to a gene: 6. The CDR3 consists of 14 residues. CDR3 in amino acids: CATGQGVSTGELFF. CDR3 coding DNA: TGTGCCACCGGACAGGGGGTGAGCACCGGGGAGCTGTTTTTT. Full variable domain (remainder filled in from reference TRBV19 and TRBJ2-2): DGGITQSPKYLFRKEGQNVTLSCEQNLNHDAMYWYRQDPGQGLRLIYYSQIVNDFQKGDIAEGYSVSREKKESFPLTVTSAQKNPTAFYLCATGQGVSTGELFFGEGSRLTVL.

CDR3 in DNA: TGTGCCAGCAGCTTAAGCCAGGGGACAGGAGACAATCAGCCCCAGCATTTT. The encoded protein is CASSLSQGTGDNQPQHF. V and J are TRBV7-3 and TRBJ1-5; 8 positions match TRBD1. CDR3 length: 17 residues. V lost 1 base, J lost 3 bases, and 8 bases stayed unmatched. Per germline, CDR1 SGHTA and CDR2 FQGTGA.

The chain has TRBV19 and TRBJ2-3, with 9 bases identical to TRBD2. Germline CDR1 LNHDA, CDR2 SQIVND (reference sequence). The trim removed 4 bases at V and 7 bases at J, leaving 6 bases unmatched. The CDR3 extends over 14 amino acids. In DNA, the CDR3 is TGTGCCAGTAGTACTAGCGGGAACCCTTATACGCAGTATTTT. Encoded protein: CASSTSGNPYTQYF.

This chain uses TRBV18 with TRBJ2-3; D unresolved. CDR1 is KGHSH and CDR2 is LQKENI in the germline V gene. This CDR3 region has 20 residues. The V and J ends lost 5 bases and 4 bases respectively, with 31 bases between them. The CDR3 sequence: CASSSQWPSSGSRAADTQYF. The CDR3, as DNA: TGTGCCAGCTCAAGTCAGTGGCCGAGTAGTGGATCTCGGGCGGCAGATACGCAGTATTTT.

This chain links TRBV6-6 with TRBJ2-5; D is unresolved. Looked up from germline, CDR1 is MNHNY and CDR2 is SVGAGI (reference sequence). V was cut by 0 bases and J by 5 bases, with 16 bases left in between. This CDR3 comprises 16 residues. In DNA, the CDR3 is TGTGCCAGCAGTTACTCTCGACCAACGGTGGAGGAGACCCAGTACTTC. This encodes CASSYSRPTVEETQYF.

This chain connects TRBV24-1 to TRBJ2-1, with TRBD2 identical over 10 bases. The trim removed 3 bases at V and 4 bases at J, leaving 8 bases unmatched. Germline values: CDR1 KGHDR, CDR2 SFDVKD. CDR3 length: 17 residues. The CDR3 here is CATSDRGLAGEYNEQFF. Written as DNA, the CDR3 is TGTGCCACCAGTGATCGGGGGCTAGCGGGAGAGTACAATGAGCAGTTCTTC.

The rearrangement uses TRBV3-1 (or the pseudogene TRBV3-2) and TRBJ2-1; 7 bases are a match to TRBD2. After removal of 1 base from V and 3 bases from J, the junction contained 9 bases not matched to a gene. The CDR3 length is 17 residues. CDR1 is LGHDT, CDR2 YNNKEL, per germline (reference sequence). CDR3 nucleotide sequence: TGTGCCAGCAGCCAAGTAACGGCTAGCGGCCTCTACAATGAGCAGTTCTTC. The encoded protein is CASSQVTASGLYNEQFF.

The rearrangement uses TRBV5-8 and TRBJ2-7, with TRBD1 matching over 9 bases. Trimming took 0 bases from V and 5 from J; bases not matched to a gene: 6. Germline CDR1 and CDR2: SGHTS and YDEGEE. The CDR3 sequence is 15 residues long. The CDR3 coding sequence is TGTGCCAGCAGCTTGGCCGGGACAGGGATCGACGAGCAGTACTTC. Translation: CASSLAGTGIDEQYF. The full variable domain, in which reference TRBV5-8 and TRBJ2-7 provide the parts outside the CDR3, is EAGVTQSPTHLIKTRGQQATLRCSPISGHTSVYWYQQALGLGLQFLLWYDEGEERNRGNFPPRFSGRQFPNYSSELNVNALELEDSALYLCASSLAGTGIDEQYFGPGTRLTVT.

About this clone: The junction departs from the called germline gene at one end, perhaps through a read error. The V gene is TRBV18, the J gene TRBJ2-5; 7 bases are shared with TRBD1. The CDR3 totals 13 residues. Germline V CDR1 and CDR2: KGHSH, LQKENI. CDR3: CASSPRGTEAQYF. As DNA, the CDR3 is TGTGCCAGCTCACCCAGGGGGACAGAGGCCCAGTACTTC.

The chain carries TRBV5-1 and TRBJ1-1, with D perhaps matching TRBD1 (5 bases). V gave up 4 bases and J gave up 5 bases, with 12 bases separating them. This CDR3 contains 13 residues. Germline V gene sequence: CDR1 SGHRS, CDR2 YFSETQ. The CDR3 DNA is TGCGCCAGCAGCGCGGGGGTAGGGACTGAAGCTTTCTTT. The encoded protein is CASSAGVGTEAFF.

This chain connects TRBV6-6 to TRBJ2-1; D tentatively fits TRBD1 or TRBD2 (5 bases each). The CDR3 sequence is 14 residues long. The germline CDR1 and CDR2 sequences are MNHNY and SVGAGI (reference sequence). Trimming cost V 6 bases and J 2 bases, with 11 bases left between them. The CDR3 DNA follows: TGTGCCAGCAGAAGGGACGGAGCCTACAATGAGCAGTTCTTC. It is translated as CASRRDGAYNEQFF.

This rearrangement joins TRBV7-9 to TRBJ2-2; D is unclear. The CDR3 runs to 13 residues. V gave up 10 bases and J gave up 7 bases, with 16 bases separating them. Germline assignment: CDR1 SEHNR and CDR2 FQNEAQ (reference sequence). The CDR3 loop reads CATGDDADGELFF. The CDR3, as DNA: TGTGCCACCGGCGACGACGCCGACGGGGAGCTGTTTTTT.

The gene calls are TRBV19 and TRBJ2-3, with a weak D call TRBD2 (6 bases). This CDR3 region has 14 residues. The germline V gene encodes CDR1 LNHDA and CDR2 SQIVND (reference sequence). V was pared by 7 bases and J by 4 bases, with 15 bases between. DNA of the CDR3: TGTGCCAGTACTCTCCGCGGGGTTGCAGATACGCAGTATTTT. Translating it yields CASTLRGVADTQYF.

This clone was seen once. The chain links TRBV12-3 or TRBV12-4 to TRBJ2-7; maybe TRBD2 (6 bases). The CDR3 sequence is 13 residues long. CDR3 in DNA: TGTGCCAGCAGTCCCCGGGACTCTCATCAAGGGGACGTC. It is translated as CASSPRDSHQGDV.

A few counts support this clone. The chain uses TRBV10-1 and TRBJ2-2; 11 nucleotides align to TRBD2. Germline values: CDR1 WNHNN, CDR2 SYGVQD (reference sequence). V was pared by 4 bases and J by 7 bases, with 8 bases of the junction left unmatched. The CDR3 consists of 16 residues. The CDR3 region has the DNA TGCGCCAGCAGTGCGACTAGCGGGGTTATCGGCGGGGAGCTGTTTTTT. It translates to CASSATSGVIGGELFF.